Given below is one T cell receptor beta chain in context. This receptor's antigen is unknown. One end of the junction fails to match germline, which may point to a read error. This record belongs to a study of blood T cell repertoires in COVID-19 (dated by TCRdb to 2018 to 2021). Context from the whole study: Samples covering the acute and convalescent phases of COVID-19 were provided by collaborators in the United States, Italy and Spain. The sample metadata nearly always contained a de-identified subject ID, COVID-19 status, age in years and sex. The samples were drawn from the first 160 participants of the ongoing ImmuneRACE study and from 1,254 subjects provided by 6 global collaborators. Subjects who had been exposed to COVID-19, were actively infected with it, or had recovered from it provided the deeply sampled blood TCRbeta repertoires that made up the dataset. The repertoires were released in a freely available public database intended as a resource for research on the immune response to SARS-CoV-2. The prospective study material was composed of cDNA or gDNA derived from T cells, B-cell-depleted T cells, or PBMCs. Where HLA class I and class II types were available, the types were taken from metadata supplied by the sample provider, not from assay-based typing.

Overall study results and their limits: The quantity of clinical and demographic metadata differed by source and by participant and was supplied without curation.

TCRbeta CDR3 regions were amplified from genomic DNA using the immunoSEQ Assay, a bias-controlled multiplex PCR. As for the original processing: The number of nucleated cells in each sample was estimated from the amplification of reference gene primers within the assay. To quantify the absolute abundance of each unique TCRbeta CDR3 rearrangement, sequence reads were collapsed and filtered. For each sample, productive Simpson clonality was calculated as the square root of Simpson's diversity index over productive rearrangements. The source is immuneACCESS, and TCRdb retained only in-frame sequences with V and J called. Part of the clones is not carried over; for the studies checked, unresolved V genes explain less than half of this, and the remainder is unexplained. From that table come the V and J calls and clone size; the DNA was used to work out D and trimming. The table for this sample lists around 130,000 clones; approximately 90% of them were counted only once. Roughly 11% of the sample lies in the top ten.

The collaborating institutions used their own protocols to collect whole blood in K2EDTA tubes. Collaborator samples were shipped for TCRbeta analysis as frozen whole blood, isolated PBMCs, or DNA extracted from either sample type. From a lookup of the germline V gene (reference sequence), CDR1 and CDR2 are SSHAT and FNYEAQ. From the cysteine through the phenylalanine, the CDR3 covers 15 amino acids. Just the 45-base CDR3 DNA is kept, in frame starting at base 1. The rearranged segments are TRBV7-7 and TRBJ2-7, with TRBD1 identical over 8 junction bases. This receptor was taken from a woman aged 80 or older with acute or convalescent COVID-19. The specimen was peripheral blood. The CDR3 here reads CASSPGQVGTYEQYF. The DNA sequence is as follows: TGTGCTAGCAGCCCGGGACAGGTGGGAACCTACGAGCAGTACTTC.